One sample yielded the 10 T cell receptor beta chains listed below, sequenced in a study of cytomegalovirus exposure and HLA in healthy donors. Sequencing used immunoSEQ multiplex PCR; TCRdb keeps in-frame clones, though not all of them. The table includes some 74,000 clones, roughly 93% detected once. The sequencing input was PBMCs. All receptors derive from a woman in her twenties or thirties in good health and CMV-seronegative.

The count of this clone is one. The genes are TRBV7-2 and TRBJ2-7; 11 bases agree with TRBD1. V lost 6 bases, J lost 2 bases, and 6 bases stayed unmatched. The germline V gene encodes CDR1 SGHTA and CDR2 FQGNSA. This CDR3 is 15 amino acids long. The CDR3 DNA follows: TGTGCCAGCAGTCCCGGGACAGGGGGGACCTACGAGCAGTACTTC. Amino acids: CASSPGTGGTYEQYF. The full variable domain, completed using reference TRBV7-2 and TRBJ2-7, is GAGVSQSPSNKVTEKGKDVELRCDPISGHTALYWYRQSLGQGLEFLIYFQGNSAPDKSGLPSDRFSAERTGGSVSTLTIQRTQQEDSAVYLCASSPGTGGTYEQYFGPGTRLTVT.

The gene calls are TRBV2 and TRBJ2-3, with 11 bases identical to TRBD2. J gave up 3 bases and V 5 bases, and 4 bases lay outside the gene matches. CDR3 size: 15 residues. Germline CDR1 SNHLY, CDR2 FYNNEI. CDR3 coding DNA: TGTGCCAGCAGTATAGCGGGGGGGCCGACAGATACGCAGTATTTT. Its translation is CASSIAGGPTDTQYF.

This sequence joins TRBV15 and TRBJ2-7; 7 bases align to TRBD1. Germline CDR1 reads LNHNV; CDR2 reads YYDKDF (reference sequence). Trimming at V came to 8 bases and at J to 0 bases, leaving 4 bases not matched to a gene. The CDR3 sequence is 13 residues long. Here the CDR3 DNA reads TGTGCCACCCACCCAGGGGGCTCCTACGAGCAGTACTTC. Translation: CATHPGGSYEQYF.

The chain uses TRBV19 and TRBJ1-2; tentatively, D is TRBD1 (6 bases). CDR3 length: 17 amino acids. Germline lookup yields CDR1 LNHDA and CDR2 SQIVND (reference sequence). Between the trimmed V and J ends, which lost 4 bases and 0 bases, there was a span of 18 bases. The DNA for the CDR3 is TGTGCCAGTAGTAGATCACGGACAGCACCTGCTAACTATGGCTACACCTTC. Translating gives CASSRSRTAPANYGYTF.

This clone was observed a single time. This chain's CDR3 is CASSPGGRSEQFF. CDR3 nucleotide sequence: TGTGCCAGCAGTCCAGGGGGGAGGTCTGAGCAGTTCTTC. The chain employs TRBV28 and TRBJ2-1; D possibly corresponds to TRBD1 (7 bases). This CDR3 has 13 amino acids. Trimming shortened V by 5 bases and J by 9 bases, and 14 bases separated the two germline ends. Germline CDR1 reads MDHEN; CDR2 reads SYDVKM.

The chain employs TRBV6-5 and TRBJ2-7; TRBD2 matches 13 bases. The CDR3 length is 15 residues. Germline V gene lookup returns CDR1 MNHEY and CDR2 SVGAGI. The V gene end was trimmed by 2 bases and the J gene end by 2 bases; junction bases not matched to a gene: 0. The CDR3 loop reads CASSYGTSGTYEQYF. The CDR3, as DNA: TGTGCCAGCAGTTACGGGACTAGCGGGACCTACGAGCAGTACTTC.

The chain carries TRBV5-1 and TRBJ2-1; TRBD2 matches at 7 bases. The CDR3 consists of 16 residues. CDR1 is SGHRS and CDR2 is YFSETQ in the germline V gene. The trim removed 0 bases at V and 0 bases at J, leaving 3 bases unmatched. CDR3 nucleotide sequence: TGCGCCAGCAGCTTGGACCCGGGGGGCTCCTACAATGAGCAGTTCTTC. Its protein product is CASSLDPGGSYNEQFF.

V gene TRBV28 combines with J gene TRBJ1-2; 9 nucleotides line up with TRBD1. CDR1 is MDHEN and CDR2 is SYDVKM in the germline V gene. J gave up 3 bases and V 7 bases, and 9 bases lay outside the gene matches. This CDR3 has 15 amino acids. The CDR3 DNA follows: TGTGCCAGCATACTTGGGGGGGACAGGGACTATGGCTACACCTTC. Its protein is CASILGGDRDYGYTF.

The rearrangement joins TRBV29-1 to TRBJ2-7; 7 bases are a match to TRBD1. CDR3 length equals 12 residues. Germline V gives CDR1 SQVTM, CDR2 ANQGSEA. V was clipped by 5 bases and J by 3 bases; unmatched bases: 4. CDR3 residues: CSVKQGSYEQYF. Written as DNA, the CDR3 is TGCAGCGTTAAACAGGGGAGCTACGAGCAGTACTTC.

The chain combines TRBV27 with TRBJ1-1; 9 bases align to TRBD1. Germline loops: CDR1 MNHEY, CDR2 SMNVEV (reference sequence). This CDR3 contains 14 residues. With 4 bases clipped from V and 4 bases from J, the junction kept 4 bases outside the gene matches. CDR3 protein: CASSSQDRGTEAFF. DNA for the CDR3: TGTGCCAGCAGTTCCCAGGACAGGGGCACTGAAGCTTTCTTT.